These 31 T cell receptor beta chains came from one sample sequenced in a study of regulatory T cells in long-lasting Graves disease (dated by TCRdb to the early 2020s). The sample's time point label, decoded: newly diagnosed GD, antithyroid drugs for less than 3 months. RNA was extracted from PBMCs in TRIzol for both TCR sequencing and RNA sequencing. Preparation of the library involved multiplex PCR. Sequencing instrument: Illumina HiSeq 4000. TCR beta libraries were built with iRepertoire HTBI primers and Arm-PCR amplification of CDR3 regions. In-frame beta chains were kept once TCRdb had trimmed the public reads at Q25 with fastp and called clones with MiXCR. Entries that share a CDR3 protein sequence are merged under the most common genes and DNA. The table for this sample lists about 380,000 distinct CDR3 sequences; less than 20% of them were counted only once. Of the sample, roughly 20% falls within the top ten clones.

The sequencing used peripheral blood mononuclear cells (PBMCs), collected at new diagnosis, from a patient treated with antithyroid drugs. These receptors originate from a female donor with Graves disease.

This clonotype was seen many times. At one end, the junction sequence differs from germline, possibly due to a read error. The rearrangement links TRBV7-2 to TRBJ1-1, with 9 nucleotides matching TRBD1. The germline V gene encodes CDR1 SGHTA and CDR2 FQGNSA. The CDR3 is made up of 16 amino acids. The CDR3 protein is CASSPTGGSLNTEAFF. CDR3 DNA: TGCGCCAGCAGCCCAACAGGGGGCTCCCTGAACACTGAAGCTTTCTTT.

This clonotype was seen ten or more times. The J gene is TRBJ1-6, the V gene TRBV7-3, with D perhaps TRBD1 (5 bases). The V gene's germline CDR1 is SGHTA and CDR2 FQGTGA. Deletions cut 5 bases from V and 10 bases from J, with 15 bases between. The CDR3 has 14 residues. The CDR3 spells CASSQDIRGSPLHF. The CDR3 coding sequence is TGTGCCAGCAGCCAGGACATAAGAGGCTCACCCCTCCACTTT.

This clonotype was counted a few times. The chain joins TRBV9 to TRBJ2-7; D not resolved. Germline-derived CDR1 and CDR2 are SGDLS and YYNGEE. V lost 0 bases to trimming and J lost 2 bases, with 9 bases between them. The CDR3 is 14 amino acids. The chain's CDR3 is CASSVDPLPYEQYF. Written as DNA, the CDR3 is TGTGCCAGCAGCGTAGACCCCCTGCCCTACGAGCAGTACTTC.

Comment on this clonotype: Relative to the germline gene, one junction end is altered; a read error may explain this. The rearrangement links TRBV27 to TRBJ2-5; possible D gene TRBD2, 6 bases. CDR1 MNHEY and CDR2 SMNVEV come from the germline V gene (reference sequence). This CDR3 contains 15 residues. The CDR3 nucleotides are TGTGTCAGCGGTTTATCGGGAGTGCGGGCGGAGACCCAGTACTTC. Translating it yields CVSGLSGVRAETQYF.

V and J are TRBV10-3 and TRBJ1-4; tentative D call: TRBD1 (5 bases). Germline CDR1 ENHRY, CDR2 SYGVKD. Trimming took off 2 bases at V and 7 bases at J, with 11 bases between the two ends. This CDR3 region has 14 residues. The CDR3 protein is CAISEGTRGEKLFF. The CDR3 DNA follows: TGTGCCATCAGTGAGGGGACCCGGGGTGAAAAACTGTTTTTT.

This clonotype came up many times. CDR3 residues: CASSLYPGLNTEAFF. CDR3 nucleotide sequence: TGTGCCAGCAGTTTATATCCAGGTCTGAACACTGAAGCTTTCTTT. The chain links TRBV27 to TRBJ1-1; no clear D gene. Germline CDR1 MNHEY, CDR2 SMNVEV (reference sequence). The CDR3 contains 15 residues. Trimming cost V 1 base and J 0 bases, with 9 bases left between them.

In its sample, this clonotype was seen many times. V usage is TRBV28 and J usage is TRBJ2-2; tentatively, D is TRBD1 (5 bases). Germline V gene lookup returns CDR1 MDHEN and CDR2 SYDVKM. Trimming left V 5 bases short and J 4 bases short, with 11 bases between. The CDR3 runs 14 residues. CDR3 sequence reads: CASSDRGFTGELFF. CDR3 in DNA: TGTGCCAGCAGTGATAGGGGTTTCACCGGGGAGCTGTTTTTT.

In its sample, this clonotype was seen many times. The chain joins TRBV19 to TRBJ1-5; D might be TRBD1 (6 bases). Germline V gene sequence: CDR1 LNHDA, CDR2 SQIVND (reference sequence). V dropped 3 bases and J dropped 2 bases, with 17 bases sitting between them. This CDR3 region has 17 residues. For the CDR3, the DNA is TGTGCCAGTAGTATGGCCGGGACACCTTTTCGCAATCAGCCCCAGCATTTT. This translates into CASSMAGTPFRNQPQHF.

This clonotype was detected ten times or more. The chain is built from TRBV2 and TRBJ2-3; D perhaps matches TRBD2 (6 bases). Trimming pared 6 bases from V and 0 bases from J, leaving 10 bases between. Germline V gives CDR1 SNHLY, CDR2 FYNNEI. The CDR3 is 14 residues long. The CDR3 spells CASSSRGSTDTQYF. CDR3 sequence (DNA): TGTGCCAGCAGCTCCCGGGGGAGCACAGATACGCAGTATTTT.

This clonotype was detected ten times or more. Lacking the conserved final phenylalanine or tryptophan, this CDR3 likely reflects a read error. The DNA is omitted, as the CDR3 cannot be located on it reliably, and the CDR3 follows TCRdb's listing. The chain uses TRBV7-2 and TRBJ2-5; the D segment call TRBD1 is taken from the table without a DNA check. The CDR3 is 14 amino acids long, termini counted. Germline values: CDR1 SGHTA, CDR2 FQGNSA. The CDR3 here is CASSSTQLRDDSSL.

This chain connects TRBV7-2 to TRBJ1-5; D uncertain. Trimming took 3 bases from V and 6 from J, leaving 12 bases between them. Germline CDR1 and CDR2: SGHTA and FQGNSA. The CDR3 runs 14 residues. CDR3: CASSFQAGSQPQHF. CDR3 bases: TGTGCCAGCAGCTTTCAGGCTGGAAGTCAGCCCCAGCATTTT.

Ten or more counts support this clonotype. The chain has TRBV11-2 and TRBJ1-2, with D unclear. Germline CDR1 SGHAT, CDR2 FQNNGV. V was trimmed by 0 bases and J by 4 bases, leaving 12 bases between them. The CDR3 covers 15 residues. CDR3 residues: CASSLDPGVSYGYTF. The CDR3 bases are TGTGCCAGCAGCTTAGATCCCGGGGTCTCCTATGGCTACACCTTC. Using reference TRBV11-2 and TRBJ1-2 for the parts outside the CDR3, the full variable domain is EAGVAQSPRYKIIEKRQSVAFWCNPISGHATLYWYQQILGQGPKLLIQFQNNGVVDDSQLPKDRFSAERLKGVDSTLKIQPAKLEDSAVYLCASSLDPGVSYGYTFGSGTRLTVV.

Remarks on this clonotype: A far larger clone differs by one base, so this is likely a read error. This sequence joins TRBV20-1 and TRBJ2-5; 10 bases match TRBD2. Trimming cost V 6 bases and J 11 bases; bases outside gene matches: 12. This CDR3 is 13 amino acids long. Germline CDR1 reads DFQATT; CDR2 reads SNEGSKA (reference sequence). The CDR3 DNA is TGCAGTGCAAGCGGGAGGGCCTACAATGAGCAGTACTTC. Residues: CSASGRAYNEQYF.

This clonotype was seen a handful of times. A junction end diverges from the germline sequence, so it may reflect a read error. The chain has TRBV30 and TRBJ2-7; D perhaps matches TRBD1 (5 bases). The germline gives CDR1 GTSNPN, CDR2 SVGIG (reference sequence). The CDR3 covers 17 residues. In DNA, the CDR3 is TGTGCCTGGGGTGTTAGTATCAGGGTGAAAAGCTCCTACGAGCAGTACTTC. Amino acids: CAWGVSIRVKSSYEQYF.

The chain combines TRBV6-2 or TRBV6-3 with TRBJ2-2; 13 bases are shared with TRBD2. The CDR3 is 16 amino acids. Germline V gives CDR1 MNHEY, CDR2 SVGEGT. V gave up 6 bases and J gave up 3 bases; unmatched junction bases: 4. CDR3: CASRGLAGRDTGELFF. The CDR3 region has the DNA TGTGCCAGCAGGGGACTAGCGGGAAGGGACACCGGGGAGCTGTTTTTT.

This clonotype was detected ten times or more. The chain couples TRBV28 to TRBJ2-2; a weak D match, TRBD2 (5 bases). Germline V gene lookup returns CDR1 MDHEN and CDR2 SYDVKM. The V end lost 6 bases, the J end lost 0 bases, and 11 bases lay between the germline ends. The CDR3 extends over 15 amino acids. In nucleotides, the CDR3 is TGTGCCAGCAGCGTATCCGGGACGAACACCGGGGAGCTGTTTTTT. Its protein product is CASSVSGTNTGELFF.

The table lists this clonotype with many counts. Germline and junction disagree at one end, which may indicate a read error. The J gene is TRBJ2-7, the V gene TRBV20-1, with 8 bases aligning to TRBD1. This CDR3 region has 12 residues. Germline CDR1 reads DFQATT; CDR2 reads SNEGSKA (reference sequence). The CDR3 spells CSGNGQGYEQYF. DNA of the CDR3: TGCAGTGGAAACGGACAGGGCTACGAGCAATACTTC.

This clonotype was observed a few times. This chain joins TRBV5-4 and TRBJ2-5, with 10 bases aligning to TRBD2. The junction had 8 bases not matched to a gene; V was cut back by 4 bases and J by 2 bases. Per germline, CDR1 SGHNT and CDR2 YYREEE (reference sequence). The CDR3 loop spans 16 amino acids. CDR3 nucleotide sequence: TGTGCCAGCAGCCAAATAGCGGGAGGAAGACAAGAGACCCAGTACTTC. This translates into CASSQIAGGRQETQYF.

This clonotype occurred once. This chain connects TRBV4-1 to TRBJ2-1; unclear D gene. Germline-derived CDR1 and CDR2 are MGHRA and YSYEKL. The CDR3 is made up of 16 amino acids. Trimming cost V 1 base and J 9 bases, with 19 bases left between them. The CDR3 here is CASSQGKNWEGGEQFF. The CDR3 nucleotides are TGCGCCAGCAGCCAAGGGAAGAATTGGGAAGGCGGTGAGCAGTTCTTC.

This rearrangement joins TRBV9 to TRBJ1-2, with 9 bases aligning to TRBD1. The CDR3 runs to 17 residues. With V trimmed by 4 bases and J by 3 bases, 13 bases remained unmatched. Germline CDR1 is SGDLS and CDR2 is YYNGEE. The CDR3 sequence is CASSQVPYRGRHYGYTF. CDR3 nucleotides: TGTGCCAGCAGCCAAGTTCCTTACAGGGGGCGTCACTATGGCTACACCTTC.

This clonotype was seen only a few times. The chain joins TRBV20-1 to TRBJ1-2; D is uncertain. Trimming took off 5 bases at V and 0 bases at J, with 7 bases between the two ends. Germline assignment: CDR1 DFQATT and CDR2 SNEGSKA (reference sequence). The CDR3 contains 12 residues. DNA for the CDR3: TGCAGTGCTCAGAAAGCTAACTATGGCTACACCTTC. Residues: CSAQKANYGYTF.

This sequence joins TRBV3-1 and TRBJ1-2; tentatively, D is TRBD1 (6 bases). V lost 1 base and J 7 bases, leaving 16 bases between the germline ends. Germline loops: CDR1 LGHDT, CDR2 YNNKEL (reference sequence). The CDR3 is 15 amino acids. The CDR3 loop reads CASSQGSGGRFGYTF. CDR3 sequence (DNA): TGTGCCAGCAGCCAAGGTAGCGGGGGGCGCTTTGGCTACACCTTC. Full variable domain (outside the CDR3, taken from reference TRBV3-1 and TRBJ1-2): DTAVSQTPKYLVTQMGNDKSIKCEQNLGHDTMYWYKQDSKKFLKIMFSYNNKELIINETVPNRFSPKSPDKAHLNLHINSLELGDSAVYFCASSQGSGGRFGYTFGSGTRLTVV.

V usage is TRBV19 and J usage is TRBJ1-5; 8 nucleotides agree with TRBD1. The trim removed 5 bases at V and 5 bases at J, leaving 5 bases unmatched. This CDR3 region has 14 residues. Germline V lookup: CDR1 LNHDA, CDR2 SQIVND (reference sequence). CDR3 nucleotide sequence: TGTGCCAGTAGTTACCGGACAGGGCATCAGCCCCAGCATTTT. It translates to CASSYRTGHQPQHF.

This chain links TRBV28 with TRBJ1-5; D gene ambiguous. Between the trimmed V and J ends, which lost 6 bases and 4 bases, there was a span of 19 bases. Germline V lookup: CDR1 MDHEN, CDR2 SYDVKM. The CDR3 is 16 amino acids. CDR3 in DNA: TGTGCCAGCAGACCGCCCTACCAAGACGGGAATCAGCCCCAGCATTTT. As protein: CASRPPYQDGNQPQHF.

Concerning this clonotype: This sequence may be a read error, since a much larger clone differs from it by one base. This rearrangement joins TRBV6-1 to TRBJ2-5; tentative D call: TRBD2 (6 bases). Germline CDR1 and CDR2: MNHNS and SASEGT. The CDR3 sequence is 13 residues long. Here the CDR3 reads CVSRVGGGKTQYF. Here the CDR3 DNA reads TGTGTCAGCAGGGTAGGAGGAGGGAAGACCCAGTACTTC.

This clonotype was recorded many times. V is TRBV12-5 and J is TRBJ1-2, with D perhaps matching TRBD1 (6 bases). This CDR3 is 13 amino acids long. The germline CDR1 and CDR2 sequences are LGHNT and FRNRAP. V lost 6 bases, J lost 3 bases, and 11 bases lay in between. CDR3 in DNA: TGTGCTAGTGGCTCGGACAGACACTATGGCTACACCTTC. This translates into CASGSDRHYGYTF.

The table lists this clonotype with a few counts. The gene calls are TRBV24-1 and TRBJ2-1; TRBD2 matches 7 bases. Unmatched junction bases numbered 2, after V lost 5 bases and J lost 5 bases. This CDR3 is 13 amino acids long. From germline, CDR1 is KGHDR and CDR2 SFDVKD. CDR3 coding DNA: TGTGCCACCAGTGTCGGGAGGAACAATGAGCAGTTCTTC. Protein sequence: CATSVGRNNEQFF.

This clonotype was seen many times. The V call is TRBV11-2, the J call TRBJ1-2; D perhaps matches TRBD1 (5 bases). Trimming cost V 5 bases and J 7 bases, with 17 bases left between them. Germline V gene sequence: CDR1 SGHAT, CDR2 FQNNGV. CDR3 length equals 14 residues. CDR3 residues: CASSAGPGGSGYTF. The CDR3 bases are TGTGCCAGCAGCGCCGGGCCCGGGGGGTCTGGCTACACCTTC.

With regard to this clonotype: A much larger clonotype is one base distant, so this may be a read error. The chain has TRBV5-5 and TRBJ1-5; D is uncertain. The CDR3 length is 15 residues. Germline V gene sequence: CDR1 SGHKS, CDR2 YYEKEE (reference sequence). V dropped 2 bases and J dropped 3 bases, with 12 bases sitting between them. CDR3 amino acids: CASSLAGINNQPQHF. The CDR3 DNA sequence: TGTGCCAGCAGCTTAGCAGGCATCAACAATCAGCCCCAGCATTTT.

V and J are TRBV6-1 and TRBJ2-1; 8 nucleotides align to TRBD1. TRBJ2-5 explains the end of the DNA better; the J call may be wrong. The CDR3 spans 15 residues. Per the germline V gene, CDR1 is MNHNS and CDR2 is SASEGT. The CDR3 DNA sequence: TGTGCCAGCAGAACCGGGACAGGACTGCAAGAGACCCAGTACTTC. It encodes CASRTGTGLQETQYF.

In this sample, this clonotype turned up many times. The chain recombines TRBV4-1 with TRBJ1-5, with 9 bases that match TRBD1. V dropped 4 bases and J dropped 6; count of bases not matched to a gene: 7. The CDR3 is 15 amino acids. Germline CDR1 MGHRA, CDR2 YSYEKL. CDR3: CASSRTGGEGQPQHF. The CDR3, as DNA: TGCGCCAGCAGCCGAACAGGGGGCGAAGGTCAGCCCCAGCATTTT.